The sequence of this T cell receptor beta chain was determined in a study of identical twins. General study points: Sequences that were out-of-frame, alpha and twin-shared displayed an excess of low generation probability. Beta clonotypes that were abundant in cord blood contained fewer insertions, a pattern absent from memory repertoires.

Note on this clonotype: Its target is unknown.

The CDR3 sequence is 14 residues long. Trimming took off 5 bases at V and 4 bases at J, with 12 bases between the two ends. Germline CDR1 reads SGHTA; CDR2 reads FQGTGA. Only healthy Caucasians were enrolled as donors. TCRdb ran MiXCR on the 5' RACE reads and lists one entry per CDR3 protein. The top ten clones hold approximately 7.5% of a sample with about 340,000 distinct CDR3 sequences, about 12% of them seen once. The same data also contributed to another study, on yellow fever vaccine responses in identical twins. That source reports: After vaccination, twins' T cell response reportedly seemed partly convergent, partly personalized.

Sequencing was done on a sample of CD8+ T cells sorted from blood. The source of this sequence is a woman aged 18-35 years in good health. This chain connects TRBV7-3 to TRBJ2-1; D may be TRBD1 (5 bases). The CDR3: CASSPGQIYNEQFF. CDR3 coding DNA: TGTGCCAGCAGCCCCGGACAAATTTACAATGAGCAGTTCTTC. The full variable domain, its missing parts supplied by reference TRBV7-3 and TRBJ2-1, is GAGVSQTPSNKVTEKGKYVELRCDPISGHTALYWYRQSLGQGPEFLIYFQGTGAADDSGLPNDRFFAVRPEGSVSTLKIQRTERGDSAVYLCASSPGQIYNEQFFGPGTRLTVL.